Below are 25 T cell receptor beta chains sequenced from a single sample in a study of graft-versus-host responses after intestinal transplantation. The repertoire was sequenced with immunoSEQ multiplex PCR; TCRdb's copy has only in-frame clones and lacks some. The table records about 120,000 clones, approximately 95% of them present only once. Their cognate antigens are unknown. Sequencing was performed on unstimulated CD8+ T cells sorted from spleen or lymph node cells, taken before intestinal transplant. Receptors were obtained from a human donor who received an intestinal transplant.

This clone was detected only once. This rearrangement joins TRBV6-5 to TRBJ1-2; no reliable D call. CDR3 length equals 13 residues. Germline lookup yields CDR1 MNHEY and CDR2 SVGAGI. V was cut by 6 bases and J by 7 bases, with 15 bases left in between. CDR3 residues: CASSPGPATGYTF. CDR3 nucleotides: TGTGCCAGCAGCCCCGGACCGGCTACTGGCTACACCTTC.

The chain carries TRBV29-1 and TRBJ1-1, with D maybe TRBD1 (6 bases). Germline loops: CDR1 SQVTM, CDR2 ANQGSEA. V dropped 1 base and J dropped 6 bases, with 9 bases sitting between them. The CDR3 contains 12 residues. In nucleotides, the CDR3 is TGCAGCGTTGAAGGACAGGACCCTGAAGCTTTCTTT. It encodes CSVEGQDPEAFF.

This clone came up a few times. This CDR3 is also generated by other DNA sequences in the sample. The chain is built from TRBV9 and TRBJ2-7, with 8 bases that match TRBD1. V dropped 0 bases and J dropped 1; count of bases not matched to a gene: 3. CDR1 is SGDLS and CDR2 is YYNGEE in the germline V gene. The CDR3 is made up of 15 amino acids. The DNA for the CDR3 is TGTGCCAGCAGCGTAGGGCAGGGGGCATCCTACGAGCAGTACTTC. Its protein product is CASSVGQGASYEQYF. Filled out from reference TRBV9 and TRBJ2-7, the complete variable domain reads DSGVTQTPKHLITATGQRVTLRCSPRSGDLSVYWYQQSLDQGLQFLIQYYNGEERAKGNILERFSAQQFPDLHSELNLSSLELGDSALYFCASSVGQGASYEQYFGPGTRLTVT.

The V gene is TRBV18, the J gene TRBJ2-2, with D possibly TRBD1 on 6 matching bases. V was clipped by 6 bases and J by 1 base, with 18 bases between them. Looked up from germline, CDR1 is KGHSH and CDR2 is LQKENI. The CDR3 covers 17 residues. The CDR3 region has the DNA TGTGCCAGCTCGCCGAACGACAGGCTAGGGAACACCGGGGAGCTGTTTTTT. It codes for CASSPNDRLGNTGELFF.

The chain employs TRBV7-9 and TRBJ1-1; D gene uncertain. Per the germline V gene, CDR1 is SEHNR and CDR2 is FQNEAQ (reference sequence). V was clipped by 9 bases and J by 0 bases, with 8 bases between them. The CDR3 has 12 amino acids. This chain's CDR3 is CASGGMNTEAFF. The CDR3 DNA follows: TGTGCCAGTGGTGGGATGAACACTGAAGCTTTCTTT.

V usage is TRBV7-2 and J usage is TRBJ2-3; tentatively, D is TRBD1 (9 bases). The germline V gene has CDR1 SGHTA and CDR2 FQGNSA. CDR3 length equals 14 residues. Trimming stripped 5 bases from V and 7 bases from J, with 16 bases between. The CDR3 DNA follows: TGTGCCAGCAGCCTTAGCGGGACAGGGAATACGCAGTATTTT. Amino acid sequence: CASSLSGTGNTQYF.

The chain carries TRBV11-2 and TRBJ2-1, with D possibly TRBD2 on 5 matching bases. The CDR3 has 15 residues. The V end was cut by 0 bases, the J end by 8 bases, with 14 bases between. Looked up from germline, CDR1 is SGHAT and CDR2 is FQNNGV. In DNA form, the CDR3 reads TGTGCCAGCAGCTTAGAAGGACTTATGAGGCATGAGCAGTTCTTC. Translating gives CASSLEGLMRHEQFF.

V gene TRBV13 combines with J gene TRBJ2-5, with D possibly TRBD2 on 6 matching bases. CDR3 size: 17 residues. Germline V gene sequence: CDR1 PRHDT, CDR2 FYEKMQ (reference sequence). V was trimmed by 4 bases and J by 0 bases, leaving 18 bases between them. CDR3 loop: CASSSRDLGRYQETQYF. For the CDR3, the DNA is TGTGCCAGCAGCTCCCGGGACTTGGGGCGCTACCAAGAGACCCAGTACTTC. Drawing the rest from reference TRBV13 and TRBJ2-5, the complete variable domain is AAGVIQSPRHLIKEKRETATLKCYPIPRHDTVYWYQQGPGQDPQFLISFYEKMQSDKGSIPDRFSAQQFSDYHSELNMSSLELGDSALYFCASSSRDLGRYQETQYFGPGTRLLVL.

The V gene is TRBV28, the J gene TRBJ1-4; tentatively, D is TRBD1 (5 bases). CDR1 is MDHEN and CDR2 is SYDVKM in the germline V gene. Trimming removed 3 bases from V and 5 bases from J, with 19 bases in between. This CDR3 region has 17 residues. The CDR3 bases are TGTGCCAGCAGTTTGTTTTCGAAGGGGACGGCCAATGAAAAACTGTTTTTT. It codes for CASSLFSKGTANEKLFF.

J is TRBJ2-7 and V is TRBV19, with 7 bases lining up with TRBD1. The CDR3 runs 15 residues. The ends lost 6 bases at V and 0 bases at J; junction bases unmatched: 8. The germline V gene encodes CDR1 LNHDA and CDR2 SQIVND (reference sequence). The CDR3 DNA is TGTGCCAGTAGCCCGGTGGGGACAGACTCCTACGAGCAGTACTTC. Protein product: CASSPVGTDSYEQYF.

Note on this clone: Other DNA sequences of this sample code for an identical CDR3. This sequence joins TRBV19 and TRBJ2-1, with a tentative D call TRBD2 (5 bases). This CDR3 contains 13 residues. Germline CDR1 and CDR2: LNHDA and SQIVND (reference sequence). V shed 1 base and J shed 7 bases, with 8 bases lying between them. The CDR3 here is CASSIGSGNEQFF. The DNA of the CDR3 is TGTGCCAGTAGTATAGGGTCGGGGAATGAGCAGTTCTTC.

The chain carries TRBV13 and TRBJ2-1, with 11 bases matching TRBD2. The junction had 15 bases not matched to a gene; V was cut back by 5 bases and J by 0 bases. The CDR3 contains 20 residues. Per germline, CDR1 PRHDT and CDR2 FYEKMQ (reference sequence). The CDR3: CASSPPRGTSGAVSYNEQFF. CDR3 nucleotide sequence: TGTGCCAGCAGCCCCCCTCGGGGGACTAGCGGAGCGGTCTCCTACAATGAGCAGTTCTTC.

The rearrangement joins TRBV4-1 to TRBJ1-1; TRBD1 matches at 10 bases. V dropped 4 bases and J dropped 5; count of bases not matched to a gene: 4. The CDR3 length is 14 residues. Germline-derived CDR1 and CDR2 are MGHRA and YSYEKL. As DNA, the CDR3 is TGCGCCAGCAGCCCGGGACAGGGGATTACTGAAGCTTTCTTT. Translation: CASSPGQGITEAFF.

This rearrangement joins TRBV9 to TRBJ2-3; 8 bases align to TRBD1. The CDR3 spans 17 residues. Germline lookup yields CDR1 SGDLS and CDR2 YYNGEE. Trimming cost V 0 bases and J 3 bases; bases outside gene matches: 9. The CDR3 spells CASSVARAGGNTDTQYF. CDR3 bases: TGTGCCAGCAGCGTAGCGCGGGCAGGGGGCAATACAGATACGCAGTATTTT.

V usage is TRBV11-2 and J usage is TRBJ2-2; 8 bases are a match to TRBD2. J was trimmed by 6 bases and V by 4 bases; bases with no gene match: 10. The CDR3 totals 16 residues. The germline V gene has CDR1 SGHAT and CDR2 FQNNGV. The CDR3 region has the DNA TGTGCCAGCAGCTCTAACCAGCGGGAGATATCCGGGGAGCTGTTTTTT. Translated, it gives CASSSNQREISGELFF.

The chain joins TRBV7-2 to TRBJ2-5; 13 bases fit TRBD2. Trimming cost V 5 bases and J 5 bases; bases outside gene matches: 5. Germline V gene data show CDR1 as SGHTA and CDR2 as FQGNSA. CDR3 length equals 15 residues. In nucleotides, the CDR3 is TGTGCCAGCAGCGGGACTAGCGGGACGGCGGAGACCCAGTACTTC. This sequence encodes CASSGTSGTAETQYF.

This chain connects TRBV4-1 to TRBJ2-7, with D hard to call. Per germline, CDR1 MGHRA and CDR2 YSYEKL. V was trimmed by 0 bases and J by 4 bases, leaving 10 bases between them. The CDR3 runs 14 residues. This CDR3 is CASSQDVVTYEQYF. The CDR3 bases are TGCGCCAGCAGCCAAGATGTGGTAACTTACGAGCAGTACTTC.

For the CDR3, the DNA is TGTGCCAGCACCCCCTCCAGGGCCTCTGGAAACACCATATATTTT. Protein: CASTPSRASGNTIYF. The rearrangement uses TRBV27 and TRBJ1-3; a possible D gene is TRBD1 (5 bases). V gave up 7 bases and J gave up 0 bases, with 13 bases separating them. This CDR3 spans 15 amino acids. The germline gives CDR1 MNHEY, CDR2 SMNVEV (reference sequence).

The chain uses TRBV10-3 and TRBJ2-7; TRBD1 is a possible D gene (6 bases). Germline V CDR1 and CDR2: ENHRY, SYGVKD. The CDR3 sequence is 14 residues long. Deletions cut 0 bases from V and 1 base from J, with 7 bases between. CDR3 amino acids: CAISESTGSYEQYF. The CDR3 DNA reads TGTGCCATCAGTGAGTCGACAGGTTCCTACGAGCAGTACTTC.

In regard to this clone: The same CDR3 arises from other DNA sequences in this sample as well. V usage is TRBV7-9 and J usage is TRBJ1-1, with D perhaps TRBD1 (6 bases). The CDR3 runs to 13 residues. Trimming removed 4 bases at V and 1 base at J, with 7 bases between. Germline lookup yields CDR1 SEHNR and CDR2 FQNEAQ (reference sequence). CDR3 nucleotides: TGTGCCAGCAGCTCGACAGGGAACACTGAAGCTTTCTTT. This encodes CASSSTGNTEAFF.

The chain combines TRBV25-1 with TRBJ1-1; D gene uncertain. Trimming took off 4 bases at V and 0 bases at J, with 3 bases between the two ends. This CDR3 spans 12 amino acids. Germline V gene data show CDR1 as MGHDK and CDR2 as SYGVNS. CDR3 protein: CASSVMNTEAFF. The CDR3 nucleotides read TGTGCCAGCAGTGTCATGAACACTGAAGCTTTCTTT.

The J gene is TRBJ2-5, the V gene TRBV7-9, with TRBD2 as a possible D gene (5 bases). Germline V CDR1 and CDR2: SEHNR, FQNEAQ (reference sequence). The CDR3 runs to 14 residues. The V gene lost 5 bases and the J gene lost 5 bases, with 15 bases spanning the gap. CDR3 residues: CASSPALGVETQYF. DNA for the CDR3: TGTGCCAGCAGCCCCGCCTTGGGAGTGGAGACCCAGTACTTC.

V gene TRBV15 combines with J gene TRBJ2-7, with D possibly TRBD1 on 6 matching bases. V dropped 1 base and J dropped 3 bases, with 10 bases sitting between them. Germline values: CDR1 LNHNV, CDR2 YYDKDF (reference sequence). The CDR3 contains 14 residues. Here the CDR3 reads CATSRGAGDYEQYF. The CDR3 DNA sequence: TGTGCCACCAGCAGAGGGGCAGGGGACTACGAGCAGTACTTC.

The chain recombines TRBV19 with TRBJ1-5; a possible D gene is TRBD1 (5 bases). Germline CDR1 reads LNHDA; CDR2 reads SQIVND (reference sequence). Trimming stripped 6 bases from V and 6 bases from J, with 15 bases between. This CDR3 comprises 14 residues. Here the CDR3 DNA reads TGTGCCAGTAGCCGGGGACCGACGGGTCAGCCCCAGCATTTT. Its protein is CASSRGPTGQPQHF.

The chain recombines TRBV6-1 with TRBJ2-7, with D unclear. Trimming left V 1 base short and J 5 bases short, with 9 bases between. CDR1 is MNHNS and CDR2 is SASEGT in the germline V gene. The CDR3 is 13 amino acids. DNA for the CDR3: TGTGCCAGCAGTGAAGATGGTGGAGACGAGCAGTACTTC. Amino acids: CASSEDGGDEQYF.